The clone carrying this T cell receptor (beta chain) is a singleton in its sample. One end of the junction fails to match germline, which may point to a read error. These data originate in a study of blood T cells in healthy people across ages. For the second PCR, which ran for about 6 to 11 cycles, a sample-barcoded 5' primer and a J-beta primer mix were used. TCRdb re-called the 5' RACE reads through MiXCR, storing one row per CDR3 protein. The table has 800,000 to 900,000 distinct CDR3 sequences, around 68% seen once; the top ten hold about a quarter. The clonotype comes from a man younger than 40 in good health. The sequenced material came from blood.

CDR3 residues: CSTREGLANSYEQYF. As DNA, the CDR3 is TGCAGTACTAGAGAAGGTCTAGCGAACTCCTACGAGCAGTACTTC. The V gene is TRBV20-1, the J gene TRBJ2-7; D is possibly TRBD2 (6 bases). The CDR3 spans 15 residues. Germline V gene lookup returns CDR1 DFQATT and CDR2 SNEGSKA (reference sequence).